Only one count was recorded for the clone carrying this TCR beta chain. The sample is drawn from a study of blood T cell repertoires in COVID-19. The overall study: COVID-19 samples, acute and convalescent, were from the United States, Italy and Spain. PBMCs, B-cell-depleted T cells, or T cells provided the cDNA or gDNA that made up the material.

Losses at the gene ends were 4 bases for V and 6 bases for J; bases not matched to a gene: 16. The length of the CDR3 is 20 residues. CDR1 is SGHRS, CDR2 YFSETQ, per germline. Original handling: Amplified reference gene primers provided the basis for estimating nucleated cell counts. Clones were read by immunoSEQ multiplex PCR, and TCRdb kept only the in-frame ones, dropping some. From that table come the V and J calls and clone size; the DNA was used to work out D and trimming. The table shows some 150,000 clones, with around 86% occurring only once. The clonotype originates from a man between 50 and 59 years old with active COVID-19. The material sequenced was peripheral blood. V and J are TRBV5-1 and TRBJ2-2, with 15 bases aligning to TRBD2. The CDR3: CASSLQGLAGGLLAAGELFF. In nucleotides, the CDR3 is TGCGCCAGCAGCCTACAGGGACTAGCGGGGGGCTTGCTTGCCGCCGGGGAGCTGTTTTTT.